This T cell receptor beta chain was documented in a study of vaccination effects on CD4 cells after COVID-19. Clones were read by immunoSEQ multiplex PCR, and TCRdb kept only the in-frame ones, dropping some. The sample shows approximately 74,000 clones, approximately 74% of them seen only once. Comment on this clone: What it binds is not known.

Deletions cut 2 bases from V and 3 bases from J, with 16 bases between. The CDR3 sequence is 16 residues long. The V gene's germline CDR1 is SGHKS and CDR2 YYEKEE (reference sequence). Prior to sequencing, the ViraFEST assay stimulated PBMC with viral peptide pools, which expanded the antigen-specific CD4+ T cells. Subsequent to a culture period of about nine days, CD4+ T cells were isolated. Each vaccine recipient was nucleocapsid antibody negative and had no prior SARS-CoV-2 infection. IL-2 medium was substituted for half the medium on days 3 and 7. This receptor was obtained from a human donor who received a COVID-19 vaccine. V usage is TRBV5-5 and J usage is TRBJ2-3, with D tentatively TRBD1 (7 bases). The sample in question was CD4+ T cells from PBMCs cultured with HCoV-NL63 spike peptides, obtained before COVID-19 vaccination. DNA of the CDR3: TGTGCCAGCAGCTTAAGGTCCAGGGGGGTTACAGATACGCAGTATTTT. This gives the protein CASSLRSRGVTDTQYF. Full variable domain (missing parts from reference TRBV5-5 and TRBJ2-3): DAGVTQSPTHLIKTRGQQVTLRCSPISGHKSVSWYQQVLGQGPQFIFQYYEKEERGRGNFPDRFSARQFPNYSSELNVNALLLGDSALYLCASSLRSRGVTDTQYFGPGTRLTVL.